The source of this TCR beta chain is a study of control samples from healthy donors and cancer patients. This clone was observed a handful of times. Using immunoSEQ multiplex PCR, the repertoire was profiled, and TCRdb retains in-frame clones only, with some absent. The table has 130,000 or so clones, roughly 94% seen once. Trimming took 0 bases from V and 5 from J, leaving 20 bases between them. The germline V gene encodes CDR1 LGHNA and CDR2 YNFKEQ. The CDR3 length is 17 residues. Sequencing was done on a sample of blood. The sequence was collected from a man aged 35 to 55 in good health. This chain links TRBV4-2 with TRBJ2-7, with D tentatively TRBD1 or TRBD2 (7 bases each). CDR3: CASSQELRGGGNHEQYF. CDR3 in DNA: TGTGCCAGCAGCCAAGAGTTAAGGGGAGGGGGCAATCACGAGCAGTACTTC.